The following is a T cell receptor (beta chain) sequence with its context. Clones were sequenced by immunoSEQ multiplex PCR, and TCRdb holds only the in-frame ones, with some missing. Altogether around 140,000 clones are present, more than 70% being singletons, with the ten largest covering 7% to 10%. This record comes from a study of blood T cell repertoires in COVID-19. Trimming at V came to 2 bases and at J to 8 bases, leaving 5 bases not matched to a gene. CDR1 is WSHSY, CDR2 SAAADI, per germline. The CDR3 has 14 amino acids. The source of this sequence is a woman aged 55-70 years with acute or convalescent COVID-19. The sequenced material came from peripheral blood. The rearrangement uses TRBV10-2 and TRBJ1-2; 10 positions match TRBD1. The chain's CDR3 is CASSERQGAWGYTF. CDR3 nucleotide sequence: TGCGCCAGCAGTGAGAGACAGGGGGCTTGGGGCTACACCTTC.